The sequence of this T cell receptor (beta chain) was determined in a study of shared T cell receptors in the human thymus. Sequencing was performed with immunoSEQ multiplex PCR; in TCRdb, only in-frame clones are kept and a portion is missing. The sample records around 730,000 clones, around 85% being singletons. This sample also belongs to another study, concerning human thymus T cells. This second report adds: Samples came from healthy Finnish infants during open corrective cardiac surgery. In corrective heart surgery, resections were taken, and these provided the thymus tissue. There appeared to be biased usage of V and J genes in thymic and blood repertoires. Related reports documented highly overlapping thymic repertoires among unrelated individuals.

The sequenced sample consisted of thymocytes. The TCR sequence derives from a girl less than two years old with a congenital heart defect.

CDR3 in DNA: TGCGCCAGCAGCCAAGATGAGGGCTACGAGGGGGCCCAGTACTTC. This codes for CASSQDEGYEGAQYF. V gene TRBV4-1 combines with J gene TRBJ2-5; D perhaps matches TRBD1 (6 bases). Trimming removed 0 bases at V and 9 bases at J, with 17 bases between. This CDR3 region has 15 residues. Per germline, CDR1 MGHRA and CDR2 YSYEKL.